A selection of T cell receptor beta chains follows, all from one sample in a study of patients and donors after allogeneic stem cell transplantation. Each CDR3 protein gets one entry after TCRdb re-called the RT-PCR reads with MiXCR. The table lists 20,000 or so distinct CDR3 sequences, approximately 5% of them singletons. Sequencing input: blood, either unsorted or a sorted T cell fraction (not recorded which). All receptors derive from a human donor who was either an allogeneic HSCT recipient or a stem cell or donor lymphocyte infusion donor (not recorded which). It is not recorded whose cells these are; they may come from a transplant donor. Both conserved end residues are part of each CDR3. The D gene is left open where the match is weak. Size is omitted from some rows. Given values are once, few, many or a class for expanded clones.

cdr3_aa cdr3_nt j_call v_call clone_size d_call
CASSPRGFSGSYEQYF TGTGCCAGCAGCCCGCGTGGGTTTAGCGGGAGCTACGAGCAGTACTTC TRBJ2-7 TRBV7-9 NA TRBD2
CASSLEFAVTYEQYF TGTGCCAGCAGCTTAGAATTCGCGGTAACCTACGAGCAGTACTTC TRBJ2-7 TRBV7-9 many NA
CASSPPPLGGTKDEQYF TGTGCCAGCAGTCCTCCACCCCTGGGAGGGACCAAAGACGAGCAGTACTTC TRBJ2-7 TRBV28 many TRBD2
CASSLPTGTLSYEQYF TGCGCCAGCAGCTTACCAACAGGAACGCTTTCCTACGAGCAGTACTTC TRBJ2-7 TRBV5-1 NA NA
CSARRRGFGNQPQHF TGCAGTGCTAGAAGGCGGGGGTTTGGGAATCAGCCCCAGCATTTT TRBJ1-5 TRBV20-1 medium-sized NA
CASSPRQGQETQYF TGTGCCAGCAGCCCTCGACAGGGCCAAGAGACCCAGTACTTC TRBJ2-5 TRBV21-1 many NA
CASSYSVYRSSYNEQFF TGTGCCAGCAGTTACTCCGTATATCGGAGCTCCTACAATGAGCAGTTCTTC TRBJ2-1 TRBV6-5 many NA
CASSLGSGRGNEQFF TGTGCCAGCAGCTTAGGTAGCGGGAGGGGCAATGAGCAGTTCTTC TRBJ2-1 TRBV7-9 many TRBD2
CSARAQVLNQPQHF TGCAGTGCTAGAGCACAGGTTCTCAATCAGCCCCAGCATTTT TRBJ1-5 TRBV20-1 many NA
CSARDRSAITGELFF TGCAGTGCTAGAGATAGGTCCGCGATAACCGGGGAGCTGTTTTTT TRBJ2-2 TRBV20-1 many NA
CASSLGQMNTEAFF TGTGCCAGCAGTTTGGGACAGATGAACACTGAAGCTTTCTTT TRBJ1-1 TRBV6-5 many TRBD1
CATSRVFGQPQHF TGTGCCACCAGCAGAGTTTTCGGTCAGCCCCAGCATTTT TRBJ1-5 TRBV15 NA NA
CASSKAGQGSTDTQYF TGTGCCAGCAGCAAAGCGGGACAGGGAAGCACAGATACGCAGTATTTT TRBJ2-3 TRBV21-1 few NA
CASSLGFLGGYTF TGTGCCAGCAGTTTGGGATTCCTGGGCGGCTACACCTTC TRBJ1-2 TRBV12-3/TRBV12-4 few NA
CASSPFSGVGANVLTF TGTGCCAGCAGCCCGTTTAGTGGGGTCGGGGCCAACGTCCTGACTTTC TRBJ2-6 TRBV7-9 many NA
CATSDEHGYTF TGTGCCACCAGTGATGAGCATGGCTACACCTTC TRBJ1-2 TRBV24-1 many NA
CASSLWPSGYEQYF TGCGCCAGCAGCTTGTGGCCTAGCGGATACGAGCAGTACTTC TRBJ2-7 TRBV5-1 many TRBD2
CASSEAWTGNGYGYTF TGTGCCAGCAGTGAAGCCTGGACAGGGAATGGCTATGGCTACACCTTC TRBJ1-2 TRBV6-1 many TRBD1
CASTRASSYNSPLHF TGTGCCAGCACCCGCGCGAGCTCCTATAATTCACCCCTCCACTTT TRBJ1-6 TRBV7-9 many NA
CASSDGTRNQPQHF TGTGCCAGCAGCGATGGGACGAGGAATCAGCCCCAGCATTTT TRBJ1-5 TRBV9 many NA
CASSLARGGPTTTRIGFF TGTGCCAGCAGCTTAGCCAGGGGGGGCCCCACTACTACCAGAATAGGGTTCTTC TRBJ2-1 TRBV11-1 few NA
CASSPGDTIRETQYF TGTGCCAGCAGCCCGGGGGACACTATAAGGGAGACCCAGTACTTC TRBJ2-5 TRBV7-9 many NA
CASSPGLEGDTQYF TGTGCCAGCAGTCCGGGTCTTGAGGGGGATACGCAGTATTTT TRBJ2-3 TRBV2 many NA
CASSPPLAGRETQYF TGTGCCAGCAGCCCGCCCCTAGCGGGAAGGGAGACCCAGTACTTC TRBJ2-5 TRBV11-1 many TRBD2
CASSLDAGVIYEQYF TGTGCCAGCAGCTTAGACGCTGGGGTAATCTACGAGCAGTACTTC TRBJ2-7 TRBV7-9 many NA
CASSPSPWAGTEAFF TGTGCCAGCAGCCCCTCACCGTGGGCGGGCACTGAAGCTTTCTTT TRBJ1-1 TRBV7-9 few NA
CASSSDRRNEKLFF TGTGCCAGCAGCTCAGACAGGAGAAATGAAAAACTGTTTTTT TRBJ1-4 TRBV5-4 many NA
CASRDLAGGPHEQYF TGTGCCAGCAGGGATCTAGCGGGGGGGCCCCACGAGCAGTACTTC TRBJ2-7 TRBV6-4 few TRBD2
CASSWATDTQYF TGTGCCAGCAGCTGGGCCACAGATACGCAGTATTTT TRBJ2-3 TRBV5-4 many NA
CASSRSGTGANVLTF TGCGCCAGCAGTCGCTCAGGGACTGGGGCCAACGTCCTGACTTTC TRBJ2-6 TRBV5-1 NA NA
CASSPIGIETQYF TGTGCCAGCTCACCAATAGGTATCGAGACCCAGTACTTC TRBJ2-5 TRBV18 few NA
CASSEWGASTDTQYF TGTGCCAGCAGTGAATGGGGGGCGAGCACAGATACGCAGTATTTT TRBJ2-3 TRBV6-1 few NA
CASRLQGARRGQPQHF TGTGCCAGCAGGTTACAGGGGGCGCGTAGGGGTCAGCCCCAGCATTTT TRBJ1-5 TRBV27 NA TRBD1
CSARDFGRGEAGGGETQYF TGCAGTGCTAGAGATTTTGGGCGTGGGGAAGCGGGGGGAGGAGAGACCCAGTACTTC TRBJ2-5 TRBV20-1 many TRBD2
CASGGFTDTQYF TGTGCCAGCGGGGGGTTCACAGATACGCAGTATTTT TRBJ2-3 TRBV12-3/TRBV12-4 medium-sized NA
CASRSGDMTNEKLFF TGTGCCAGCAGAAGTGGGGACATGACTAATGAAAAACTGTTTTTT TRBJ1-4 TRBV12-3/TRBV12-4 large NA
CASSLWTGGDEKLFF TGTGCCAGCAGCTTATGGACAGGGGGCGACGAAAAACTGTTTTTT TRBJ1-4 TRBV7-9 many TRBD1
CASSDGRRAYNEQFF TGTGCCAGTAGTGACGGCCGGCGGGCCTACAATGAGCAGTTCTTC TRBJ2-1 TRBV19 NA NA
CASNLEWDTQYF TGTGCCAGCAATCTGGAGTGGGATACGCAGTATTTT TRBJ2-3 TRBV2 many NA
CASSGNRDEQFF TGTGCCAGCAGCGGCAACAGGGATGAGCAGTTCTTC TRBJ2-1 TRBV5-4 many NA
CASSVAGRTDTQYF TGTGCCAGCAGCGTAGCGGGGAGGACAGATACGCAGTATTTT TRBJ2-3 TRBV9 many NA
CATSDYGTGSYNEQFF TGTGCCACCAGTGATTACGGGACTGGATCCTACAATGAGCAGTTCTTC TRBJ2-1 TRBV24-1 many NA
CASSEGTGALNTEAFF TGTGCCAGCAGCGAAGGGACAGGGGCTTTGAACACTGAAGCTTTCTTT TRBJ1-1 TRBV7-9 many TRBD1
CASSRDGPNEKLFF TGTGCCAGCAGCCGGGACGGACCTAATGAAAAACTGTTTTTT TRBJ1-4 TRBV5-8 many NA
CASSSKGQGDIYEQYF TGTGCCAGCAGCTCCAAGGGACAGGGGGATATCTACGAGCAGTACTTC TRBJ2-7 TRBV7-9 many TRBD1
CASSPEGQGANPNSPLHF TGTGCCAGCAGCCCAGAGGGCCAGGGGGCCAACCCTAATTCACCCCTCCACTTT TRBJ1-6 TRBV27 many TRBD1
CASSSRDSGGETQYF TGTGCCAGCAGCTCCAGGGACAGTGGGGGGGAGACCCAGTACTTC TRBJ2-5 TRBV13 few NA
CASSRGGQSNQPQHF TGCGCCAGCAGCCGGGGCGGACAGAGTAATCAGCCCCAGCATTTT TRBJ1-5 TRBV5-1 many NA
CSARDRRGQETQYF TGCAGTGCTAGAGATCGGAGGGGCCAAGAGACCCAGTACTTC TRBJ2-5 TRBV20-1 medium-sized NA
CASSLQWWPQHF TGTGCCAGCAGCTTACAGTGGTGGCCCCAGCATTTT TRBJ1-5 TRBV7-9 NA NA